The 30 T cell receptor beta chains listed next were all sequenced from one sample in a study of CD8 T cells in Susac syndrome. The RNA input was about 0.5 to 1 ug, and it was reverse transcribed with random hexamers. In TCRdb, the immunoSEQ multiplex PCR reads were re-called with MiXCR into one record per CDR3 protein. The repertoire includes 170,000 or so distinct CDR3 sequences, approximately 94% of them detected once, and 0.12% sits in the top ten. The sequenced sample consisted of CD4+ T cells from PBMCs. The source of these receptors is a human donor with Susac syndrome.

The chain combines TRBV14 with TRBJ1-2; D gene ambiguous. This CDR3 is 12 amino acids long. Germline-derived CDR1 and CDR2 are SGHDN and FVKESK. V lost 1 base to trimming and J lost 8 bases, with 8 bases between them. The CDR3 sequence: CASSQGLYGYTF. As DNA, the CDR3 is TGTGCCAGCAGCCAAGGACTTTACGGCTACACCTTC.

The CDR3 spells CASSHGQGKADREGSPLHF. CDR3 DNA sequence: TGCGCCAGCAGCCACGGACAGGGTAAGGCCGACAGAGAGGGATCACCCCTCCACTTT. The V call is TRBV5-1, the J call TRBJ1-6; 8 bases agree with TRBD1. CDR3 length: 19 amino acids. In germline, CDR1 is SGHRS, CDR2 YFSETQ. V lost 4 bases and J lost 10; bases outside the gene matches: 22.

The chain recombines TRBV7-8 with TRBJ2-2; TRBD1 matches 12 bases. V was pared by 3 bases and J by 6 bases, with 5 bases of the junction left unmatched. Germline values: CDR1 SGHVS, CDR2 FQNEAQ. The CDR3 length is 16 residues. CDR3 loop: CASSFPGQGASGELFF. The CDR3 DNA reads TGTGCCAGCAGCTTTCCGGGACAGGGGGCTTCCGGGGAGCTGTTTTTT.

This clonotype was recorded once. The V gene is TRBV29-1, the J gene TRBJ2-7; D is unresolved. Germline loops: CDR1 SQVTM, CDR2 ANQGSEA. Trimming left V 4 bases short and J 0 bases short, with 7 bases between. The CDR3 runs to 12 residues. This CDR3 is CSVVFLSYEQYF. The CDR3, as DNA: TGCAGCGTTGTCTTCCTCTCCTACGAGCAGTACTTC.

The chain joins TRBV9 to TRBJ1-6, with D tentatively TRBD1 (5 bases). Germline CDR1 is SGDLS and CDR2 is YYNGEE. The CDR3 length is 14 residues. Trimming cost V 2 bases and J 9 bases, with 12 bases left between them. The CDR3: CASSVGRDTSPLHF. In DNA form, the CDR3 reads TGTGCCAGCAGCGTTGGCAGGGATACTTCACCCCTCCACTTT. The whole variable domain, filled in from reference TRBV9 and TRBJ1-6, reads DSGVTQTPKHLITATGQRVTLRCSPRSGDLSVYWYQQSLDQGLQFLIQYYNGEERAKGNILERFSAQQFPDLHSELNLSSLELGDSALYFCASSVGRDTSPLHFGNGTRLTVT.

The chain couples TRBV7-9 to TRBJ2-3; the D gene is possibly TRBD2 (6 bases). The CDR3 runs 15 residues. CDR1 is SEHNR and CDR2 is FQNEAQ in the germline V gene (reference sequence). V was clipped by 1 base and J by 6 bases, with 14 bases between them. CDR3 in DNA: TGTGCCAGCAGCTTAGTCGCGGGGCCGGGGGATACGCAGTATTTT. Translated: CASSLVAGPGDTQYF.

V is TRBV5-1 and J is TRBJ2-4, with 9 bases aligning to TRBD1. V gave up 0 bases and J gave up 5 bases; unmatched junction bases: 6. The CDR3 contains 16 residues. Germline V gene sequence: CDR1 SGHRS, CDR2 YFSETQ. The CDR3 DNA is TGCGCCAGCAGCTTGGTGGGGACAGGGAGCCAAAACATTCAGTACTTC. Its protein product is CASSLVGTGSQNIQYF.

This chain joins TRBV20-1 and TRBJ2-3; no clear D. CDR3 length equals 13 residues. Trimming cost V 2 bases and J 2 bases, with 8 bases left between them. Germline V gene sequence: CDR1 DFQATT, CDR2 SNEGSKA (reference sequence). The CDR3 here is CSARFSLTDTQYF. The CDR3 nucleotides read TGCAGTGCTAGATTCTCCCTCACAGATACGCAGTATTTT.

CDR3 bases: TGTGCCAGCAAACCGGGACAGGGGGTTTCACCCCTCCACTTT. This sequence encodes CASKPGQGVSPLHF. The chain uses TRBV12-3 or TRBV12-4 and TRBJ1-6; 11 positions match TRBD1. This CDR3 spans 14 amino acids. With 7 bases clipped from V and 9 bases from J, the junction kept 5 bases outside the gene matches.

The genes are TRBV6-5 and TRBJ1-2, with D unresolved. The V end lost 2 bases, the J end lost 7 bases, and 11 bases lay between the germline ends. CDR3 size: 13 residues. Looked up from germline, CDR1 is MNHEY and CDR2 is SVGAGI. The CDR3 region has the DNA TGTGCCAGCAGTTACCGTGGCCCCCCTGGCTACACCTTC. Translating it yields CASSYRGPPGYTF.

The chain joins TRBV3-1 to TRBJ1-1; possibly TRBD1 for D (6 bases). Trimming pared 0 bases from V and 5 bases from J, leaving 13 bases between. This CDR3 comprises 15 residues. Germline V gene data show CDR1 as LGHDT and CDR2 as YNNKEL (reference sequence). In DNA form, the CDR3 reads TGTGCCAGCAGCCAAGACCCCGGGGGCGGGACTGAAGCTTTCTTT. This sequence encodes CASSQDPGGGTEAFF.

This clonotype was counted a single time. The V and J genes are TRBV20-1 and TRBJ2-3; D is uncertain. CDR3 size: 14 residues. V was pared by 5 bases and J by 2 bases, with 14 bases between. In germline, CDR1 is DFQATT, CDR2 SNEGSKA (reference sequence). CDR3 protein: CSARQIGFTDTQYF. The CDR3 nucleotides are TGCAGTGCTCGTCAGATCGGATTCACAGATACGCAGTATTTT.

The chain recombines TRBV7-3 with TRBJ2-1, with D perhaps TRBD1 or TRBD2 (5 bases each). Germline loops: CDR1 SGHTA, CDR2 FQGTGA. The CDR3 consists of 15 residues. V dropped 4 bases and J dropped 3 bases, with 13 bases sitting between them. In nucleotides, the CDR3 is TGTGCCAGCAGCTCCGAAGATGGGGGCTACAATGAGCAGTTCTTC. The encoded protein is CASSSEDGGYNEQFF.

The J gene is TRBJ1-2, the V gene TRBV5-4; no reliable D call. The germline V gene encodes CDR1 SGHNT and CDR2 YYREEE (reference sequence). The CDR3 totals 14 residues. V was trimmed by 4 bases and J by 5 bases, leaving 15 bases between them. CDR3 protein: CASSLEGRRYGYTF. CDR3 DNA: TGTGCCAGCAGCCTGGAAGGCAGGCGATATGGCTACACCTTC.

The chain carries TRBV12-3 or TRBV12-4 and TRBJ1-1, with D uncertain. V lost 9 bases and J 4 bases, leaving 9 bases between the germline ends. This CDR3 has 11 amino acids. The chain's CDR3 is CASRLGTEAFF. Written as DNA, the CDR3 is TGTGCCAGTCGGCTGGGCACTGAAGCTTTCTTT.

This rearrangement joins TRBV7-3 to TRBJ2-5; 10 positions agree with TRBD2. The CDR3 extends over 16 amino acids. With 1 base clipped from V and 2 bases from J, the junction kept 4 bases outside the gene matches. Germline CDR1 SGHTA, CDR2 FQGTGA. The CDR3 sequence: CASSLSSGGTQETQYF. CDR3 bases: TGTGCCAGCAGCTTAAGTAGCGGGGGGACTCAAGAGACCCAGTACTTC.

The chain's CDR3 is CASSQDGGSPLHF. In DNA form, the CDR3 reads TGCGCCAGCAGCCAAGATGGCGGCTCACCCCTCCACTTT. The chain has TRBV4-1 and TRBJ1-6, with D hard to call. Per the germline V gene, CDR1 is MGHRA and CDR2 is YSYEKL. V shed 0 bases and J shed 10 bases, with 7 bases lying between them. The CDR3 has 13 residues.

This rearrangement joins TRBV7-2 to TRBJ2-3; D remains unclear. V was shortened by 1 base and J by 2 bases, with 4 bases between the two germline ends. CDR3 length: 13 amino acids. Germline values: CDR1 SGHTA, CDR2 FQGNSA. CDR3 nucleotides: TGTGCCAGCAGCTTAGGCTTCACAGATACGCAGTATTTT. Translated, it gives CASSLGFTDTQYF.

CDR3 region: CASEAGRGGYTQYF. CDR3 in DNA: TGTGCCAGCGAGGCAGGGCGGGGGGGCTATACGCAGTATTTT. This chain uses TRBV3-1 with TRBJ2-3; 9 bases are a match to TRBD2. The CDR3 length is 14 residues. Per the germline V gene, CDR1 is LGHDT and CDR2 is YNNKEL (reference sequence). V was pared by 8 bases and J by 7 bases, with 10 bases of the junction left unmatched.

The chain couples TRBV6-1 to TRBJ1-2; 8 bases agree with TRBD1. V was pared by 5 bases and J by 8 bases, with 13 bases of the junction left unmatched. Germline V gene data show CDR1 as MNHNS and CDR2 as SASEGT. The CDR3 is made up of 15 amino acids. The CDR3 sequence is CASSLDLGQGGGYTF. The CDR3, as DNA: TGTGCCAGCAGTCTCGACCTCGGACAGGGCGGAGGCTACACCTTC.

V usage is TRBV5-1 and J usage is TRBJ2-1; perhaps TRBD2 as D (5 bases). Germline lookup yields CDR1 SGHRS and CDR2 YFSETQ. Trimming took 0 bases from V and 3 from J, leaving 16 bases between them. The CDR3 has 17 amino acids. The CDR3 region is CASSLAWELVGYNEQFF. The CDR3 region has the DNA TGCGCCAGCAGCTTGGCCTGGGAGTTAGTCGGCTACAATGAGCAGTTCTTC.

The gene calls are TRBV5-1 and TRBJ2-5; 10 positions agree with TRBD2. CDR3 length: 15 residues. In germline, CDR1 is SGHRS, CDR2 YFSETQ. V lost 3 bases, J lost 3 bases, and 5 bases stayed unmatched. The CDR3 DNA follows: TGCGCCAGCAGCTATATTGGGACTAGCGAAGAGACCCAGTACTTC. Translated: CASSYIGTSEETQYF. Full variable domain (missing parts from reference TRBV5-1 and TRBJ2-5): KAGVTQTPRYLIKTRGQQVTLSCSPISGHRSVSWYQQTPGQGLQFLFEYFSETQRNKGNFPGRFSGRQFSNSRSEMNVSTLELGDSALYLCASSYIGTSEETQYFGPGTRLLVL.

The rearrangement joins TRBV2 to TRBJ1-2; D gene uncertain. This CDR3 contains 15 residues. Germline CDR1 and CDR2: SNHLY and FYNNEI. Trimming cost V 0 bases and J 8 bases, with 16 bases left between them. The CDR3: CASSEARVWVGGYTF. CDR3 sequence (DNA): TGTGCCAGCAGTGAAGCCCGGGTATGGGTCGGCGGCTACACCTTC.

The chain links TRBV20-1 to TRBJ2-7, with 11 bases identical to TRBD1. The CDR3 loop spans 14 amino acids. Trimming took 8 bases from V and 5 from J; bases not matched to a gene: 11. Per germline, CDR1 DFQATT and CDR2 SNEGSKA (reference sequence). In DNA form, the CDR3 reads TGCAGTACCAGAGGGGGGACAGGGGGACACGAGCAGTACTTC. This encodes CSTRGGTGGHEQYF.

Here the CDR3 DNA reads TGTGCCAGCAGCTTAGTTCAGGGGGACTATGGCTACACCTTC. This gives the protein CASSLVQGDYGYTF. The chain has TRBV7-2 and TRBJ1-2, with 7 bases lining up with TRBD1. The CDR3 extends over 14 amino acids. Germline CDR1 SGHTA, CDR2 FQGNSA. Trimming removed 1 base from V and 3 bases from J; junction bases left unmatched: 2.

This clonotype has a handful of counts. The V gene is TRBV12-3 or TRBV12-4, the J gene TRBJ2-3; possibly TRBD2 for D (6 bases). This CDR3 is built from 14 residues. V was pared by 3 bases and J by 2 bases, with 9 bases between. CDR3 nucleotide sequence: TGTGCCAGCAGTTTTCGCGGGGTCACAGATACGCAGTATTTT. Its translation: CASSFRGVTDTQYF.

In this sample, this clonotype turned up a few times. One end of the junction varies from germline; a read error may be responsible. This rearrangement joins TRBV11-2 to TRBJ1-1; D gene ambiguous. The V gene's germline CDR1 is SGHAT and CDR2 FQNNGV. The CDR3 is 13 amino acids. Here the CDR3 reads CASSLDTNTEAFF. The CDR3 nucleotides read TGTGCTAGCAGCTTAGACACCAACACTGAAGCTTTCTTT.

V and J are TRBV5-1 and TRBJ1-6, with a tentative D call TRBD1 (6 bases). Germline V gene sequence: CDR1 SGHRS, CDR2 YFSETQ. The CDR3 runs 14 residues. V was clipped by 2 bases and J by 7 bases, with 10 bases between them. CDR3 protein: CASSLGGGNSPLHF. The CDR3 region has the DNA TGCGCCAGCAGCTTAGGAGGGGGAAATTCACCCCTCCACTTT.

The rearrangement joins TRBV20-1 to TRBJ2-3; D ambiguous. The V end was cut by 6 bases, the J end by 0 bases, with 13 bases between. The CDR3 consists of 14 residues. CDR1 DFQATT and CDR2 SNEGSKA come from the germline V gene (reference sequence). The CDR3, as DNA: TGCAGTGCCATTTCACCGTTTAGCACAGATACGCAGTATTTT. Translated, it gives CSAISPFSTDTQYF.

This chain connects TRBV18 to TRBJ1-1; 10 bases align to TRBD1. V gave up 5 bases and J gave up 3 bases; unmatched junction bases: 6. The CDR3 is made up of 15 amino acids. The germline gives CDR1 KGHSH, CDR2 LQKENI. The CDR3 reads CASSGRGQGDTEAFF. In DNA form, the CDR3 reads TGTGCCAGCTCAGGACGAGGACAGGGGGACACTGAAGCTTTCTTT.